This is a list of T cell receptor beta chains from one sample in a study of T cell changes during pregnancy in multiple sclerosis. Here immunoSEQ multiplex PCR was the method, and the copy in TCRdb shows in-frame clones only, minus some. This sample has roughly 80,000 clones, with around 90% found just once. This sample comprised peripheral blood, obtained before pregnancy. These receptor sequences come from a female donor with multiple sclerosis, enrolled in a pregnancy study. Each CDR3 is given with its conserved first and last residue. The D gene is left open where the match is weak. Only some rows state a clone size, as once, few, many or a class for expanded clones.

TRBV5-1	TRBD2	-	TRBJ2-7	CASSLAPSGNSEQYF	TGCGCCAGCAGCTTGGCCCCTAGCGGGAACTCCGAGCAGTACTTC
TRBV28	-	few	TRBJ1-1	CASSEDTEAFF	TGTGCCAGCAGCGAGGACACTGAAGCTTTCTTT
TRBV28	-	-	TRBJ1-1	CASSLWVGANTEAFF	TGTGCCAGCAGTTTATGGGTGGGGGCGAACACTGAAGCTTTCTTT
TRBV28	TRBD2	once	TRBJ2-7	CASSPSPSGSFSYEQYF	TGTGCCAGCAGCCCTTCGCCTAGCGGGAGTTTCTCCTACGAGCAGTACTTC
TRBV2	-	-	TRBJ1-1	CASTLRDTEAFF	TGTGCCAGCACCCTGAGGGACACTGAAGCTTTCTTT
TRBV2	TRBD1	-	TRBJ2-2	CASRDRDTGELFF	TGTGCCAGCAGGGACAGGGACACCGGGGAGCTGTTTTTT
TRBV6-6	-	-	TRBJ1-1	CASSYQLNTEAFF	TGTGCCAGCAGTTACCAGTTGAACACTGAAGCTTTCTTT
TRBV5-4	TRBD2	-	TRBJ2-3	CASSGRTSGPTDTQYF	TGTGCCAGCAGCGGTAGGACTAGCGGCCCCACAGATACGCAGTATTTT
TRBV7-9	-	-	TRBJ2-7	CASSLALGQGNFFYEQYF	TGTGCCAGCAGCTTAGCGTTGGGCCAGGGAAATTTCTTTTACGAGCAGTACTTC
TRBV7-8	-	-	TRBJ2-5	CASSLGGRGAKTQYF	TGTGCCAGCAGCTTAGGCGGCAGGGGTGCGAAGACCCAGTACTTC
TRBV10-3	-	-	TRBJ1-4	CAISARDNEKLFF	TGTGCCATCAGTGCCCGGGACAACGAAAAACTGTTTTTT
TRBV6-5	TRBD1	-	TRBJ2-7	CASMAGGNYEQYF	TGTGCCAGCATGGCAGGGGGCAACTACGAGCAGTACTTC
TRBV6-1	TRBD2	once	TRBJ2-7	CASRYSGVYEQYF	TGTGCCAGCAGGTACAGCGGGGTCTACGAGCAGTACTTC
TRBV6-5	-	-	TRBJ2-7	CASRRDFRGPEQYF	TGTGCCAGCAGGCGGGACTTCCGAGGACCCGAGCAGTACTTC
TRBV7-9	-	-	TRBJ2-1	CASSFGISADEQFF	TGTGCCAGCAGCTTCGGGATCTCGGCAGATGAGCAGTTCTTC
TRBV5-1	TRBD1	-	TRBJ1-3	CASTGTGGSSSGNTIYF	TGCGCCAGCACCGGGACAGGGGGCTCCAGCTCTGGAAACACCATATATTTT
TRBV7-9	-	-	TRBJ1-2	CASSTDANYGYTF	TGTGCCAGCAGTACAGACGCTAACTATGGCTACACCTTC
TRBV9	-	-	TRBJ2-1	CASSGETTVFREQFF	TGTGCCAGCAGTGGAGAGACGACAGTTTTTCGTGAGCAGTTCTTC
TRBV10-1	-	-	TRBJ1-1	CASQRPGALQNTEAFF	TGCGCCAGCCAGCGGCCGGGAGCCCTCCAGAACACTGAAGCTTTCTTT
TRBV5-8	-	-	TRBJ2-1	CASSLVRGSYNEQFF	TGTGCCAGCAGCTTGGTAAGGGGCTCCTACAATGAGCAGTTCTTC
TRBV19	TRBD2	-	TRBJ2-2	CASSPTPGTSGSITGELFF	TGTGCCAGTAGTCCGACCCCCGGGACTAGCGGGAGCATCACCGGGGAGCTGTTTTTT
TRBV27	-	-	TRBJ2-7	CASSFYAVPGKTEQYF	TGTGCCAGCAGTTTTTATGCTGTACCAGGGAAAACTGAGCAGTACTTC
TRBV20-1	-	-	TRBJ2-3	CSAKQNGRQYF	TGCAGTGCTAAGCAGAACGGGAGGCAGTATTTT
TRBV5-7	-	-	TRBJ1-2	CASSLRWGANYGYTF	TGTGCCAGCAGCTTGCGGTGGGGAGCTAACTATGGCTACACCTTC
TRBV29-1	TRBD1	-	TRBJ2-7	CSTRDRANEQYF	TGCAGCACCCGGGACAGAGCGAACGAGCAGTACTTC
TRBV2	TRBD2	-	TRBJ2-1	CASRGPGLLSYNEQFF	TGTGCCAGCAGGGGCCCGGGACTACTGTCATACAATGAGCAGTTCTTC
TRBV18	TRBD2	-	TRBJ2-1	CASSPGLDNEQFF	TGTGCCAGCTCACCGGGACTAGATAATGAGCAGTTCTTC
TRBV6-1	-	-	TRBJ1-1	CASSEDEGGNTEAFF	TGTGCCAGCAGTGAAGACGAAGGGGGAAACACTGAAGCTTTCTTT
TRBV5-1	TRBD2	-	TRBJ2-2	CASSLGGGPNGELFF	TGCGCCAGCAGCTTGGGGGGAGGGCCCAACGGGGAGCTGTTTTTT
TRBV11-2	-	-	TRBJ2-7	CASSPARDNPYEQYF	TGTGCCAGCAGCCCAGCCCGGGACAATCCGTACGAGCAGTACTTC
TRBV11-1	TRBD2	few	TRBJ2-1	CASRSRSGPYNEQFF	TGTGCCAGCAGATCCCGTAGCGGGCCTTACAATGAGCAGTTCTTC
TRBV19	TRBD1	once	TRBJ1-5	CASSQDDRDQPQHF	TGTGCCAGTAGTCAAGATGACAGGGATCAGCCCCAGCATTTT
TRBV28	TRBD2	-	TRBJ2-7	CASRAGGPSYEQYF	TGTGCCAGCAGAGCGGGGGGGCCCTCCTACGAGCAGTACTTC
TRBV28	-	-	TRBJ2-1	CASRGVGNEQFF	TGTGCCAGCAGAGGGGTTGGAAATGAGCAGTTCTTC
TRBV28	-	-	TRBJ2-7	CASRARGFGEQYF	TGTGCCAGCAGGGCTAGGGGGTTTGGCGAGCAGTACTTC
TRBV5-4	-	-	TRBJ1-1	CASTTEANTEAFF	TGTGCCAGCACCACAGAAGCGAACACTGAAGCTTTCTTT
TRBV27	-	-	TRBJ2-5	CASREFKTNEGTQYF	TGTGCCAGCAGGGAATTTAAGACTAACGAAGGGACCCAGTACTTC
TRBV10-3	-	-	TRBJ2-3	CAISVAGTDTQYF	TGTGCCATCAGTGTGGCGGGCACAGATACGCAGTATTTT
TRBV29-1	-	-	TRBJ2-5	CSLSESGGETQYF	TGCAGCCTCAGCGAGAGCGGAGGAGAGACCCAGTACTTC
TRBV5-4	TRBD1	once	TRBJ2-5	CASSLGQGEETQYF	TGTGCCAGCAGCTTGGGACAGGGGGAAGAGACCCAGTACTTC
TRBV7-8	-	-	TRBJ2-7	CASSGSSSTTSQYF	TGTGCCAGCAGCGGTTCTAGCTCAACTACATCGCAGTACTTC